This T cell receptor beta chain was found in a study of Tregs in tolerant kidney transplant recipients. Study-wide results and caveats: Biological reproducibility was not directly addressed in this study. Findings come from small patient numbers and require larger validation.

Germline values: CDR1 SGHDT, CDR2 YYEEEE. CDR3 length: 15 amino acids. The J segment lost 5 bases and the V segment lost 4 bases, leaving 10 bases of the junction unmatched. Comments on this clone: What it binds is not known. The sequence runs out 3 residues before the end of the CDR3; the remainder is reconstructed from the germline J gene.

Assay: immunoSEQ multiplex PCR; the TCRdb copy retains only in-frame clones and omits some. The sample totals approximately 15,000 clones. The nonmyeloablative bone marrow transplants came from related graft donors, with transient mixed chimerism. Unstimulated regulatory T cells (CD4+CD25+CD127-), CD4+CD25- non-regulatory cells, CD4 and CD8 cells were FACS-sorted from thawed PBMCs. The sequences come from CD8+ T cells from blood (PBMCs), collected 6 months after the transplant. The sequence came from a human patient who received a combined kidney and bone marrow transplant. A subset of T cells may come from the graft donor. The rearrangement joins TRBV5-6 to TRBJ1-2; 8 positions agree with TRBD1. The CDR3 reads CASSLGQGPWYGYTF. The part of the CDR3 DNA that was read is TGTGCCAGCAGCCTTGGACAGGGTCCTTGGTATGGC.